This TCR beta chain stems from a study of radiotherapy plus CTLA-4 blockade in lung cancer. The V gene end was trimmed by 1 base and the J gene end by 6 bases; junction bases not matched to a gene: 10. CDR3 length: 17 residues. The V gene's germline CDR1 is MNHNS and CDR2 SASEGT. This clone was counted a single time. Its target is not known. The protocol was immunoSEQ multiplex PCR, while the TCRdb copy is restricted to in-frame clones and leaves out a portion. The sample yields roughly 75,000 clones, around 80% seen once. Study-level points and caveats: Dynamics of early blood T cell clones, together with interferon-beta, were reportedly the best predictors of response.

This clonotype originated in a human donor with non-small cell lung cancer who had stable disease on radiotherapy plus ipilimumab. The sample was peripheral blood, taken from a patient treated with radiotherapy plus ipilimumab. The gene calls are TRBV6-1 and TRBJ1-5; TRBD1 aligns across 9 bases. This chain's CDR3 is CASSEGFGQGFPQPQHF. The CDR3 nucleotides read TGTGCCAGCAGTGAAGGTTTCGGACAGGGGTTTCCTCAGCCCCAGCATTTT.